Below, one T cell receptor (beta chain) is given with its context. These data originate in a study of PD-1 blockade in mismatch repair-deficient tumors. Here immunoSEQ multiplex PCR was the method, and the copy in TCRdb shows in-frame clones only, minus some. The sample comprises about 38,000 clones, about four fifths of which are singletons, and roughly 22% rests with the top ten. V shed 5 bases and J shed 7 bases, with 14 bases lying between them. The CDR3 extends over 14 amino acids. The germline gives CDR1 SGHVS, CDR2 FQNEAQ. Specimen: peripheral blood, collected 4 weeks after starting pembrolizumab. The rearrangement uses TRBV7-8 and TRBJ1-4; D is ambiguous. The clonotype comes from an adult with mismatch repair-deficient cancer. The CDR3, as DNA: TGTGCCAGCAGCCTACAGTCGGCCGCTGAAAAACTGTTTTTT. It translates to CASSLQSAAEKLFF.